The entry below gives a single TCR beta chain sequence along with its context. This record belongs to a study of T cell responses to AZD1222 COVID-19 vaccine. Pooling was applied to second doses at about 4 or about 12 weeks. Per germline, CDR1 KGHSH and CDR2 LQKENI. CDR3 size: 14 residues. With 3 bases clipped from V and 3 bases from J, the junction kept 1 base outside the gene matches. The data were produced by immunoSEQ multiplex PCR, yet TCRdb's version contains in-frame clones alone and is incomplete. Of approximately 120,000 clones in the sample, more than 70% were seen once. This material consisted of peripheral blood, taken 28 days after the second AZD1222 dose. This receptor was obtained from an adult who received the AZD1222 COVID-19 vaccine. The V and J genes are TRBV18 and TRBJ1-4, with TRBD1 matching 7 bases. The CDR3 loop is CASSPGQPNEKLFF. In DNA form, the CDR3 reads TGTGCCAGCTCACCGGGACAGCCTAATGAAAAACTGTTTTTT.